This passage covers 21 T cell receptor beta chains from one sample sequenced in a study of T-cell memory formation after mild COVID-19 (dated by TCRdb to the early 2020s). Library preparation used 5' RACE. These reads were obtained on an Illumina NovaSeq 6000. TCRdb ran its own pipeline on the public reads, namely fastp trimming at Q25 and MiXCR clone calling, and kept in-frame beta chains. Merged by CDR3 protein, the rows form single entries marked with the most common genes and DNA. The sample records 280,000 or so distinct CDR3 sequences, roughly 8.2% of which are singletons. Roughly 23% of the sample is taken by the ten largest. Sequenced material: PBMCs or a T cell subset sorted from them (not recorded which). The receptor set was obtained from a man between 18 and 29 years old who had mild COVID-19 (a few samples of this study predate the infection). The sample titles of this study are shuffled in the database, so cell type and time point are left out; the donor was told from shared clones.

In its sample, this clonotype was seen a few times. The rearrangement uses TRBV5-8 and TRBJ2-1; TRBD2 aligns across 8 bases. The CDR3 totals 17 residues. With V trimmed by 2 bases and J by 1 base, 8 bases remained unmatched. Per the germline V gene, CDR1 is SGHTS and CDR2 is YDEGEE. CDR3 sequence reads: CASSLSPGGRSYNEQFF. CDR3 nucleotide sequence: TGTGCCAGCAGCTTATCCCCGGGGGGGAGATCCTACAATGAGCAGTTCTTC. Filled out from reference TRBV5-8 and TRBJ2-1, the complete variable domain reads EAGVTQSPTHLIKTRGQQATLRCSPISGHTSVYWYQQALGLGLQFLLWYDEGEERNRGNFPPRFSGRQFPNYSSELNVNALELEDSALYLCASSLSPGGRSYNEQFFGPGTRLTVL.

This clonotype occurred a few times. The J gene is TRBJ2-1, the V gene TRBV29-1; D remains ambiguous. V lost 3 bases, J lost 2 bases, and 5 bases lay in between. The germline gives CDR1 SQVTM, CDR2 ANQGSEA. The length of the CDR3 is 12 residues. In nucleotides, the CDR3 is TGCAGCGTTGACCTAGCCTACAATGAGCAGTTCTTC. As protein: CSVDLAYNEQFF.

The chain combines TRBV6-1 with TRBJ1-5; maybe TRBD1 (5 bases). Germline V lookup: CDR1 MNHNS, CDR2 SASEGT. V was clipped by 6 bases and J by 0 bases, with 18 bases between them. The CDR3 has 17 amino acids. The CDR3: CASRDRQRSYSNQPQHF. The CDR3 nucleotides read TGTGCCAGCAGGGACCGACAGAGGAGTTATAGCAATCAGCCCCAGCATTTT.

This clonotype was seen more than once but under ten times. The chain has TRBV12-3 or TRBV12-4 and TRBJ2-7; the match to TRBD1 covers 12 bases. This CDR3 is built from 14 residues. V shed 2 bases, J shed 9 bases, and the junction held 5 bases outside the gene matches. Here the CDR3 DNA reads TGTGCCAGCAGTTTAAGGGACAGGGGGCGCGGGCAGTACTTC. It encodes CASSLRDRGRGQYF.

The chain employs TRBV20-1 and TRBJ2-1; 8 bases fit TRBD2. The trim removed 7 bases at V and 7 bases at J, leaving 6 bases unmatched. Germline V gene data show CDR1 as DFQATT and CDR2 as SNEGSKA (reference sequence). The CDR3 length is 12 residues. The CDR3 region is CSGGGPVNEQFF. The CDR3 DNA reads as TGCAGTGGCGGGGGGCCGGTGAATGAGCAGTTCTTC.

The chain employs TRBV5-6 and TRBJ1-6; D is undetermined. Germline assignment: CDR1 SGHDT and CDR2 YYEEEE. V gave up 3 bases and J gave up 10 bases, with 14 bases separating them. CDR3 length: 14 amino acids. CDR3 sequence (DNA): TGTGCCAGCAGCTACAGCGGAGGCCGCTCACCCCTCCACTTT. Amino acid sequence: CASSYSGGRSPLHF.

This clonotype has only a few counts. The chain recombines TRBV7-8 with TRBJ1-1; D is ambiguous. The CDR3 is 16 amino acids. Trimming took off 7 bases at V and 4 bases at J, with 22 bases between the two ends. Germline V gives CDR1 SGHVS, CDR2 FQNEAQ. The CDR3 DNA follows: TGTGCCAGCACCGTTTCCTCAAACCCGCTGGGCACTGAAGCTTTCTTT. This encodes CASTVSSNPLGTEAFF.

The chain employs TRBV28 and TRBJ2-3; 12 bases are shared with TRBD2. V was pared by 7 bases and J by 11 bases, with 16 bases of the junction left unmatched. This CDR3 has 16 residues. Germline V gene lookup returns CDR1 MDHEN and CDR2 SYDVKM. CDR3 DNA: TGTGCCAGCACTACCTCCCCTAGCGGGGGGGTCCGAGGGCAGTATTTT. It is translated as CASTTSPSGGVRGQYF.

This clonotype was picked up a small number of times. This rearrangement joins TRBV5-1 to TRBJ2-7; D is unclear. The length of the CDR3 is 14 residues. CDR1 SGHRS and CDR2 YFSETQ come from the germline V gene. Deletions cut 1 base from V and 3 bases from J, with 11 bases between. The CDR3, as DNA: TGCGCCAGCAGCTTGACGAGTCAGATCTACGAGCAGTACTTC. This codes for CASSLTSQIYEQYF.

V is TRBV19 and J is TRBJ1-1, with a possible D match to TRBD1 (5 bases). The germline CDR1 and CDR2 sequences are LNHDA and SQIVND (reference sequence). This CDR3 is built from 11 residues. V was cut by 4 bases and J by 6 bases, with 6 bases left in between. The chain's CDR3 is CASSTGSEAFF. In DNA form, the CDR3 reads TGTGCCAGTAGTACAGGGTCTGAAGCTTTCTTT.

This clonotype was seen only a few times. The rearrangement joins TRBV6-5 to TRBJ2-2, with D tentatively TRBD1 (6 bases). The CDR3 is made up of 17 amino acids. Germline lookup yields CDR1 MNHEY and CDR2 SVGAGI. V was cut by 4 bases and J by 3 bases, with 18 bases left in between. CDR3 sequence (DNA): TGTGCCAGCAGTTTCCCGGACAGAAGAGGAGACACCGGGGAGCTGTTTTTT. Its translation is CASSFPDRRGDTGELFF.

This clonotype has ten or more counts. J is TRBJ2-2 and V is TRBV7-2, with 7 bases aligning to TRBD1. This CDR3 has 13 residues. The germline V gene encodes CDR1 SGHTA and CDR2 FQGNSA. J was trimmed by 5 bases and V by 6 bases; bases with no gene match: 3. CDR3 sequence reads: CASSRQGTGELFF. For the CDR3, the DNA is TGTGCCAGCAGTCGACAGGGTACCGGGGAGCTGTTTTTT.

This clonotype was seen more than once but under ten times. The chain is built from TRBV12-3 or TRBV12-4 and TRBJ1-2; 7 bases are shared with TRBD1. The ends lost 1 base at V and 9 bases at J; junction bases unmatched: 5. The CDR3 is made up of 13 amino acids. For the CDR3, the DNA is TGTGCCAGCAGTTTAGGGCAGGGGGGCAGCTACACCTTC. It specifies CASSLGQGGSYTF.

This chain uses TRBV5-4 with TRBJ2-1, with TRBD2 matching over 11 bases. The CDR3 spans 17 residues. Germline V gene lookup returns CDR1 SGHNT and CDR2 YYREEE (reference sequence). The V segment lost 0 bases and the J segment 0 bases; nucleotides outside the gene matches: 2. As DNA, the CDR3 is TGTGCCAGCAGCTTGGGGCTAGCGGGGGGCTCCTACAATGAGCAGTTCTTC. As protein: CASSLGLAGGSYNEQFF.

This clonotype was observed a handful of times. This chain uses TRBV29-1 with TRBJ2-7, with D possibly being TRBD2 (6 bases). Germline CDR1 reads SQVTM; CDR2 reads ANQGSEA. Trimming took off 2 bases at V and 5 bases at J, with 22 bases between the two ends. CDR3 length equals 16 residues. DNA for the CDR3: TGCAGCGTTGAATTCGTCGGGGAGGACTGGTGGCACGAGCAGTACTTC. Protein product: CSVEFVGEDWWHEQYF.

This clonotype was detected only a few times. The genes are TRBV15 and TRBJ2-7, with D possibly matching TRBD1 (5 bases). Germline CDR1 LNHNV, CDR2 YYDKDF (reference sequence). The CDR3 is 15 amino acids. Trimming removed 0 bases at V and 4 bases at J, with 13 bases between. The CDR3 spells CATSRDPGRGYEQYF. The CDR3 DNA reads as TGTGCCACCAGCAGAGACCCAGGTAGGGGTTACGAGCAGTACTTC.

This clonotype was counted a few times. The gene calls are TRBV4-3 and TRBJ2-5; 8 bases are shared with TRBD2. The V segment lost 1 base and the J segment 4 bases; nucleotides outside the gene matches: 14. Germline V gene lookup returns CDR1 LGHNA and CDR2 YSLEER. The CDR3 has 18 residues. CDR3 bases: TGCGCCAGCAGCCAAGTGAGGGTCGGGAGCGGGGGCGCAGAGACCCAGTACTTC. Its translation is CASSQVRVGSGGAETQYF.

This clonotype was observed at least ten times. The chain links TRBV4-3 to TRBJ2-7, with D perhaps TRBD1 (6 bases). The V end was cut by 3 bases, the J end by 0 bases, with 15 bases between. CDR1 is LGHNA, CDR2 YSLEER, per germline. The CDR3 is made up of 16 amino acids. The CDR3 here is CASSQGAGGSSYEQYF. CDR3 nucleotides: TGCGCCAGCAGCCAGGGGGCTGGCGGATCCTCCTACGAGCAGTACTTC.

This clonotype was picked up many times. The genes are TRBV5-1 and TRBJ1-1, with D tentatively TRBD1 (5 bases). CDR1 is SGHRS, CDR2 YFSETQ, per germline. The ends were cut back, 4 bases at V and 5 bases at J, with 18 bases in the middle. The CDR3 totals 15 residues. The CDR3 sequence: CASSPGPQGGTEAFF. The CDR3 DNA reads as TGCGCCAGCAGCCCCGGTCCCCAGGGAGGGACTGAAGCTTTCTTT.

The rearrangement uses TRBV12-3 or TRBV12-4 and TRBJ1-1; 10 bases map to TRBD1. The ends lost 6 bases at V and 0 bases at J; junction bases unmatched: 7. This CDR3 region has 16 residues. CDR3 residues: CASSTRDRGLNTEAFF. The CDR3 nucleotides read TGTGCCAGCAGCACCCGGGACAGGGGTCTGAACACTGAAGCTTTCTTT.

Many counts were recorded for this clonotype. The chain combines TRBV15 with TRBJ2-6, with D unclear. V lost 5 bases, J lost 0 bases, and 5 bases lay in between. Germline-derived CDR1 and CDR2 are LNHNV and YYDKDF (reference sequence). The CDR3 covers 14 residues. CDR3 in DNA: TGTGCCACCAGCTTGACCTCTGGGGCCAACGTCCTGACTTTC. Encoded protein: CATSLTSGANVLTF.